This T cell receptor beta chain was sequenced in a study of Ad26.COV2.S vaccination and SARS-CoV-2 variants. Treatment meaning: roughly 20 received Ad26.COV2.S at low or high dose, single or two shots; 5 received placebo; per-sample allocation not given. The study sampled participants on day 63 after the first vaccine or placebo injection. Trimming removed 6 bases from V and 6 bases from J, with 17 bases in between. Germline CDR1 SEHNR, CDR2 FQNEAQ (reference sequence). CDR3 size: 15 residues. This table comes from immunoSEQ multiplex PCR, and its TCRdb copy is limited to in-frame clones, with some not included. This table has a few hundred thousand clones, roughly 90% appearing once.

V and J are TRBV7-9 and TRBJ2-2; D is perhaps TRBD2 (5 bases). This clonotype was sampled from a person aged 18 to 65 who received the Ad26.COV2.S COVID-19 vaccine or a placebo. The sequencing here drew on peripheral blood, taken in a trial of Ad26.COV2.S vaccine versus placebo. CDR3 amino acids: CASRDGSSEAGELFF. The CDR3 DNA follows: TGTGCCAGCAGAGATGGGAGCAGCGAGGCCGGGGAGCTGTTTTTT. Using reference TRBV7-9 and TRBJ2-2 for the parts outside the CDR3, the full variable domain is DTGVSQNPRHKITKRGQNVTFRCDPISEHNRLYWYRQTLGQGPEFLTYFQNEAQLEKSRLLSDRFSAERPKGSFSTLEIQRTEQGDSAMYLCASRDGSSEAGELFFGEGSRLTVL.